This T cell receptor beta chain was recovered during a study of T cells in Graves' hyperthyroidism and ophthalmopathy. The germline gives CDR1 SGHRS, CDR2 YFSETQ. The CDR3 is 16 residues long. After removal of 5 bases from V and 2 bases from J, the junction contained 8 bases not matched to a gene. Study-wide points: Most expanded thyroid clonotypes above 0.001 also appeared in blood.

In the case of this clonotype: Its antigen is unknown.

It was RNA transcripts that yielded the amplified TCR beta CDR3 regions. Initially, a first-round RT-PCR of the TCR CDR3 employed the HTBI primer set. One entry per CDR3 protein results from TCRdb running MiXCR on the multiplex PCR reads. There are about 570,000 distinct CDR3 sequences in the sample; around 15% occur only once, and about 15% lies in the top ten. The TCR originated in a middle-aged woman with Graves' hyperthyroidism. Sequenced sample: blood. V and J are TRBV5-1 and TRBJ2-1, with 9 bases matching TRBD2. The CDR3 reads CASRPDSSGTYNEQFF. The CDR3 coding sequence is TGCGCCAGCAGACCCGACTCTAGCGGGACCTACAATGAGCAGTTCTTC. Supplemented by reference TRBV5-1 and TRBJ2-1, the full variable domain reads KAGVTQTPRYLIKTRGQQVTLSCSPISGHRSVSWYQQTPGQGLQFLFEYFSETQRNKGNFPGRFSGRQFSNSRSEMNVSTLELGDSALYLCASRPDSSGTYNEQFFGPGTRLTVL.